One T cell receptor (beta chain) is described in this entry. Its antigen remains unidentified. Within one base of it there is no much larger clone, and no base qualities were kept. The method behind the library was multiplex PCR. The instrument was an Illumina HiSeq 4000. iRepertoire HTBI primers and Arm-PCR amplification of CDR3 regions were used to construct TCR beta libraries. Before sequencing, the PCR products went through gel purification. Under the source paper's analysis protocol: A total of fewer than 80 TRBV and 14 TRBJ segments were identified across samples and were used for gene usage analysis of CDR3 amino acid clonotypes. Filtered high-quality paired reads were merged into contigs using COPE and FqMerger. BLAST was used to align contigs to the IMGT TRBV, TRBD and TRBJ reference genes, and CDR3 was defined following IMGT. Any clonotype with a frequency above 0.1% was counted as a highly expanded clone. Shannon entropy was used to measure repertoire diversity, and the Gini coefficient was used to measure V-J evenness. Public clonotypes were defined as clonotypes shared by more than one individual. In TCRdb, the public reads were trimmed at Q25 with fastp and aligned with MiXCR, with productive beta chains retained. Rows are combined by CDR3 protein, so each entry shows the most common genes and DNA. Here the V and J calls rest on TCRdb's processing, not on the authors' analysis. This sample gives 400,000 to 500,000 distinct CDR3 sequences in total; roughly 23% of them show up just once. 14% of the sample rests with the top ten.

The sample originates from a study of regulatory T cells in long-lasting Graves disease (dated by TCRdb to the early 2020s). Study-wide context: Persistent Graves' disease meant more than 5 years of antithyroid drug treatment with TSH receptor autoantibodies that stayed positive. The study took place in China and was registered as a clinical trial. Patients with persistent Graves' disease were compared with patients with newly diagnosed Graves' disease using TCR sequencing and RNA sequencing of peripheral blood. On average, persistent Graves' disease patients in the clinical cohort had been on antithyroid drugs for approximately ten years. A total of about 35 samples underwent TCR sequencing, from about 13 patients with persistent Graves' disease and 20 or so patients with newly diagnosed Graves' disease.

Read against the paper, the sample's time point label means: persistent/refractory GD, antithyroid drugs over 5 years with positive TRAb. RNA was extracted from PBMCs in TRIzol for both TCR sequencing and RNA sequencing. The diagnosis of Graves' disease followed American Thyroid Association guidelines. Patients were recruited from an endocrinology department in Xi'an, China. Each patient gave about 9.1 milliliters of peripheral blood, collected in an EDTA anticoagulant tube. Ficoll Paque Plus density gradient separation was used to isolate PBMCs, and no additional T cell sorting was done. An Agilent 2100 Bioanalyzer and agarose gel were used to check RNA quality, and a NanoDrop 2000 was used to measure RNA concentration. The CDR3, from cysteine to phenylalanine, totals 17 residues. Only the CDR3 DNA is retained, 51 bases long and in frame from the first base. V ends up 6 bases short and J 7 bases short, with an unmatched junction base count of 15. CDR1 and CDR2, looked up from the germline V gene (reference sequence), are DFQATT and SNEGSKA.

Study-level results and caveats: Only peripheral blood was studied, because thyroid tissue, the primary lesion, was inaccessible. Sequencing and analysis were restricted to the TCR beta chain. Preferential use of TRBV28, TRBJ1-2 and TRBJ2-5 was observed in persistent disease, whereas TRBV20-1 and TRBJ2-1 were favored in newly diagnosed disease. Persistent Graves' disease patients showed lower TCR Shannon entropy and fewer highly expanded clones than newly diagnosed patients, suggesting clonal expansion. The small sample size was acknowledged by the authors as a limitation that may reduce accuracy. Persistent patients shared more public clonotypes among themselves (around 2,700) than newly diagnosed patients did (about 970).

Here the sequenced sample was peripheral blood mononuclear cells (PBMCs), taken when the disease was refractory, from a patient treated with antithyroid drugs. The clonotype originates from a female donor with Graves disease. Rearrangement joined TRBV20-1 to TRBJ2-2; 12 central nucleotides agree with TRBD2. The DNA sequence reads TGCAGTGCCCCCAGATCCTGGACTAGCGGGAAAGTCGGGGAGCTGTTTTTT. The translation is CSAPRSWTSGKVGELFF.